These 9 T cell receptor beta chains share one sample of origin, sequenced in a study of blood T cell repertoires in COVID-19. Generated by immunoSEQ multiplex PCR, the TCRdb table keeps only in-frame clones and is missing some. The sample holds 400,000 to 450,000 clones, less than 95% seen once. Sequencing was done on a sample of PBMCs or T cells enriched from blood (not recorded which). These receptor sequences come from a man between 18 and 29 years old who had recovered from COVID-19.

The genes are TRBV6-4 and TRBJ1-1, with D hard to call. Trimming removed 6 bases at V and 0 bases at J, with 8 bases between. Germline V gene lookup returns CDR1 MRHNA and CDR2 SNTAGT. CDR3 length: 13 residues. The CDR3 is CASSRTVNTEAFF. The CDR3 nucleotides are TGTGCCAGCAGCCGGACTGTGAACACTGAAGCTTTCTTT.

This chain uses TRBV13 with TRBJ1-1; D call uncertain. The CDR3 has 14 amino acids. V lost 5 bases, J lost 1 base, and 11 bases lay in between. Germline loops: CDR1 PRHDT, CDR2 FYEKMQ (reference sequence). CDR3 nucleotides: TGTGCCAGCAGCGTTCGGAGTTGGAACACTGAAGCTTTCTTT. It encodes CASSVRSWNTEAFF. The complete variable domain, with remaining parts taken from reference TRBV13 and TRBJ1-1, reads AAGVIQSPRHLIKEKRETATLKCYPIPRHDTVYWYQQGPGQDPQFLISFYEKMQSDKGSIPDRFSAQQFSDYHSELNMSSLELGDSALYFCASSVRSWNTEAFFGQGTRLTVV.

The rearrangement links TRBV19 to TRBJ1-4, with D possibly being TRBD1 (6 bases). This CDR3 is 14 amino acids long. The V end was cut by 5 bases, the J end by 4 bases, with 11 bases between. CDR1 and CDR2 from the germline V gene are LNHDA and SQIVND (reference sequence). CDR3 sequence (DNA): TGTGCCAGTAGTCTTATAGGGGGTAATGAAAAACTGTTTTTT. This sequence encodes CASSLIGGNEKLFF.

The rearrangement links TRBV30 to TRBJ2-1; tentative D call: TRBD1 (7 bases). Germline V gives CDR1 GTSNPN, CDR2 SVGIG (reference sequence). CDR3 length: 16 amino acids. V lost 3 bases to trimming and J lost 0 bases, with 15 bases between them. The CDR3 nucleotides read TGTGCCTGGAGAGGGGGCCGGGGGAGCTCCTACAATGAGCAGTTCTTC. Protein sequence: CAWRGGRGSSYNEQFF.

This rearrangement joins TRBV3-1 (or the pseudogene TRBV3-2) to TRBJ2-7; D ambiguous. Germline CDR1 reads LGHDT; CDR2 reads YNNKEL (reference sequence). The CDR3 consists of 15 residues. V was cut by 0 bases and J by 5 bases, with 14 bases left in between. The DNA for the CDR3 is TGTGCCAGCAGCCAAGACCTAGGCTTGTACAACGAGCAGTACTTC. The encoded protein is CASSQDLGLYNEQYF.

CDR3 amino acids: CASSISGSPDTQYF. CDR3 sequence (DNA): TGTGCCAGCAGCATTAGCGGGAGCCCAGATACGCAGTATTTT. The chain employs TRBV2 and TRBJ2-3; 9 bases map to TRBD2. CDR1 is SNHLY and CDR2 is FYNNEI in the germline V gene. The junction had 5 bases not matched to a gene; V was cut back by 6 bases and J by 4 bases. This CDR3 comprises 14 residues.

CDR3 in amino acids: CASSLWGTAPSNEQFF. CDR3 in DNA: TGTGCCAGCAGCTTATGGGGGACAGCACCCTCCAATGAGCAGTTCTTC. The chain uses TRBV7-3 and TRBJ2-1, with 7 bases lining up with TRBD1. The CDR3 has 16 residues. The germline V gene encodes CDR1 SGHTA and CDR2 FQGTGA. J gave up 6 bases and V 2 bases, and 10 bases lay outside the gene matches. Based on the CDR3 plus reference TRBV7-3 and TRBJ2-1, the full variable domain is GAGVSQTPSNKVTEKGKYVELRCDPISGHTALYWYRQSLGQGPEFLIYFQGTGAADDSGLPNDRFFAVRPEGSVSTLKIQRTERGDSAVYLCASSLWGTAPSNEQFFGPGTRLTVL.

The V call is TRBV10-2, the J call TRBJ2-2; TRBD1 agrees at 7 bases. This CDR3 is built from 14 residues. V lost 7 bases and J lost 0; bases outside the gene matches: 2. Germline lookup yields CDR1 WSHSY and CDR2 SAAADI. DNA for the CDR3: TGCGCCAGCACGGACAGGCCGAACACCGGGGAGCTGTTTTTT. Its translation is CASTDRPNTGELFF.

This clone was counted once. The chain employs TRBV3-1 (or the pseudogene TRBV3-2) and TRBJ1-1; weak D call: TRBD1 (6 bases). V gave up 0 bases and J gave up 1 base, with 18 bases separating them. The CDR3 has 18 amino acids. CDR1 is LGHDT, CDR2 YNNKEL, per germline (reference sequence). CDR3 in DNA: TGTGCCAGCAGCCAAGATAAAAACAGGGCGAAGAAGAACACTGAAGCTTTCTTT. This sequence encodes CASSQDKNRAKKNTEAFF.